This record concerns one T cell receptor (beta chain) sequence. Its antigen is currently unknown. This may be a read error, as it is one base from a much larger clone. Researchers took RNA transcripts and amplified the TCR beta CDR3 regions from them. The TCR CDR3 was amplified in a first-round RT-PCR using the HTBI primer set. TCRdb used MiXCR to reprocess the multiplex PCR reads, holding one entry per CDR3 protein. This sample has hundreds of thousands of distinct CDR3 sequences; 15% to 20% occur once, and the top ten carry approximately 3.8%. The data were obtained in a study of T cells in Graves' hyperthyroidism and ophthalmopathy. Study results and limitations: Most thyroid clonotypes expanded above 0.001 were also detected in blood. Ophthalmopathy, as predicted by the model, came a median about seven months after the prediction.

Disease duration under 2 months; hyperthyroidism patients were aged 18 to 65. The CDR3 is 15 residues long. The germline gives CDR1 MDHEN, CDR2 SYDVKM. The chain recombines TRBV28 with TRBJ2-7; possibly TRBD2 for D (6 bases). The sequence was collected from a woman in her 30s with Graves' hyperthyroidism. Sequencing was performed on blood. In nucleotides, the CDR3 is TGTGCCAGCAGTTTATACGGGGGAGCATCCTGCGAGCAGTACTTC. Protein: CASSLYGGASCEQYF.